This T cell receptor (beta chain) is drawn from a study of graft-versus-host responses after intestinal transplantation. At the level of the study: For two to four years after anti-thymocyte globulin induction, all recipients took tacrolimus and steroids.

General study points: Ileal or blood samples showed some GvH clones first, and such clones were also found in recipient marrow.

The CDR3 has 18 amino acids. Trimming at V came to 8 bases and at J to 8 bases, leaving 19 bases not matched to a gene. Germline V CDR1 and CDR2: WSHSY, SAAADI. The data were produced by immunoSEQ multiplex PCR, yet TCRdb's version contains in-frame clones alone and is incomplete. In the table there are roughly 100,000 clones, more than 75% of which are singletons. For this clone: Its target is not known.

The chain combines TRBV10-2 with TRBJ2-1, with 12 bases that match TRBD2. This TCR came from a human donor who received an intestinal transplant. The sample here was unstimulated CD4+ T cells sorted from spleen or lymph node cells, taken before intestinal transplant. CDR3 bases: TGCGCCAGCCTGATGACCCGCCTAGCGGGAGGGCTCGGGCATGAGCAGTTCTTC. Translated: CASLMTRLAGGLGHEQFF.